The 11 T cell receptor beta chains in this list originate from one sample, sequenced in a study of naive and memory T cell subsets. The beta constant-region primer was an equimolar mix of two oligonucleotides covering TRBC1 and TRBC2. The ligated cDNA underwent four PCR rounds using SP2 and nested alpha and beta constant-region primers. MiXCR, applied by TCRdb to the UMI-ligation and nested PCR reads, yields one record per CDR3 protein. The table lists 130,000 or so distinct CDR3 sequences, approximately 37% of them singletons. Material: central memory CD4+ T cells from blood. The source of these receptors is a human donor in good health.

This clonotype was detected many times. The chain uses TRBV3-1 and TRBJ2-3; D is uncertain. The germline V and J ends were trimmed by 8 bases and 3 bases, with 6 bases remaining between them. The CDR3 extends over 11 amino acids. In germline, CDR1 is LGHDT, CDR2 YNNKEL (reference sequence). The CDR3 bases are TGTGCCAGCCGGAAAACAGATACGCAGTATTTT. It is translated as CASRKTDTQYF.

The chain uses TRBV9 and TRBJ2-7; no definite D call. V dropped 0 bases and J dropped 7 bases, with 14 bases sitting between them. Germline V gives CDR1 SGDLS, CDR2 YYNGEE. The CDR3 totals 14 residues. The CDR3 DNA sequence: TGTGCCAGCAGCGTAGGCCGCAGACCTACGGAGCAGTACTTC. Protein product: CASSVGRRPTEQYF.

This clonotype turned up a few times. The chain is built from TRBV7-6 and TRBJ2-1; D call uncertain. CDR1 SGHVS and CDR2 FNYEAQ come from the germline V gene. V was clipped by 4 bases and J by 4 bases, with 14 bases between them. CDR3 length: 15 residues. CDR3 protein: CASSSLLRVYNEQFF. The CDR3 bases are TGTGCCAGCAGCTCGCTGCTCCGTGTTTACAATGAGCAGTTCTTC.

The chain combines TRBV28 with TRBJ2-2; TRBD2 matches 8 bases. CDR1 and CDR2 from the germline V gene are MDHEN and SYDVKM. The V segment lost 6 bases and the J segment 4 bases; nucleotides outside the gene matches: 7. This CDR3 is built from 15 residues. CDR3 in DNA: TGTGCCAGCAGGACGTGGAGCGGGAGCACCGGGGAGCTGTTTTTT. Its translation: CASRTWSGSTGELFF.

This clonotype was recorded many times. The chain couples TRBV28 to TRBJ2-1, with 7 bases fitting TRBD1. Germline CDR1 reads MDHEN; CDR2 reads SYDVKM. The CDR3 spans 14 residues. V lost 5 bases and J lost 6; bases outside the gene matches: 7. CDR3 sequence reads: CASSTSGTVNEQFF. In nucleotides, the CDR3 is TGTGCCAGCAGTACATCCGGGACAGTCAATGAGCAGTTCTTC. Combining the CDR3 with reference TRBV28 and TRBJ2-1 gives the whole variable domain DVKVTQSSRYLVKRTGEKVFLECVQDMDHENMFWYRQDPGLGLRLIYFSYDVKMKEKGDIPEGYSVSREKKERFSLILESASTNQTSMYLCASSTSGTVNEQFFGPGTRLTVL.

This clonotype was detected only a few times. J is TRBJ2-7 and V is TRBV6-1; D possibly corresponds to TRBD1 (6 bases). The V end was cut by 5 bases, the J end by 3 bases, with 11 bases between. The germline V gene encodes CDR1 MNHNS and CDR2 SASEGT. The CDR3 length is 13 residues. This CDR3 is CASSRDTYYEQYF. CDR3 nucleotide sequence: TGTGCCAGCAGTAGGGACACTTACTACGAGCAGTACTTC.

V is TRBV28 and J is TRBJ2-5; D tentatively fits TRBD1 or TRBD2 (6 bases each). V gave up 3 bases and J gave up 6 bases, with 17 bases separating them. Germline values: CDR1 MDHEN, CDR2 SYDVKM. The CDR3 is made up of 15 amino acids. This chain's CDR3 is CASSFPGARGKTQYF. DNA of the CDR3: TGTGCCAGCAGTTTTCCGGGGGCGAGAGGAAAGACCCAGTACTTC.

A few counts support this clonotype. The chain has TRBV7-9 and TRBJ2-5, with unresolved D. The V end was cut by 4 bases, the J end by 5 bases, with 11 bases between. The CDR3 loop spans 13 amino acids. Germline loops: CDR1 SEHNR, CDR2 FQNEAQ (reference sequence). Here the CDR3 reads CASSSWGMETQYF. As DNA, the CDR3 is TGTGCCAGCAGCTCTTGGGGTATGGAGACCCAGTACTTC.

V gene TRBV6-5 combines with J gene TRBJ2-1; 12 bases map to TRBD2. CDR3 length: 14 residues. Germline V gene data show CDR1 as MNHEY and CDR2 as SVGAGI. The junction had 3 bases not matched to a gene; V was cut back by 6 bases and J by 6 bases. The CDR3 sequence is CASSSLAGGNEQFF. As DNA, the CDR3 is TGTGCCAGCAGCTCACTAGCGGGAGGCAATGAGCAGTTCTTC.

This rearrangement joins TRBV9 to TRBJ2-5; 10 bases align to TRBD2. After removal of 5 bases from V and 4 bases from J, the junction contained 8 bases not matched to a gene. CDR1 and CDR2 from the germline V gene are SGDLS and YYNGEE. This CDR3 is 15 amino acids long. The CDR3 reads CASSELAGASETQYF. The CDR3 DNA reads TGTGCCAGCAGTGAGCTAGCGGGAGCGTCAGAGACCCAGTACTTC. The variable domain in full, with the rest retrieved from reference TRBV9 and TRBJ2-5, is DSGVTQTPKHLITATGQRVTLRCSPRSGDLSVYWYQQSLDQGLQFLIQYYNGEERAKGNILERFSAQQFPDLHSELNLSSLELGDSALYFCASSELAGASETQYFGPGTRLLVL.

This sequence joins TRBV20-1 and TRBJ2-1; 9 bases align to TRBD2. The germline CDR1 and CDR2 sequences are DFQATT and SNEGSKA (reference sequence). The V gene end was trimmed by 3 bases and the J gene end by 5 bases; junction bases not matched to a gene: 14. CDR3 length: 17 amino acids. CDR3 sequence: CSARGLGVAGANNEQFF. CDR3 coding DNA: TGCAGTGCTAGGGGGTTAGGAGTAGCGGGGGCTAACAATGAGCAGTTCTTC.